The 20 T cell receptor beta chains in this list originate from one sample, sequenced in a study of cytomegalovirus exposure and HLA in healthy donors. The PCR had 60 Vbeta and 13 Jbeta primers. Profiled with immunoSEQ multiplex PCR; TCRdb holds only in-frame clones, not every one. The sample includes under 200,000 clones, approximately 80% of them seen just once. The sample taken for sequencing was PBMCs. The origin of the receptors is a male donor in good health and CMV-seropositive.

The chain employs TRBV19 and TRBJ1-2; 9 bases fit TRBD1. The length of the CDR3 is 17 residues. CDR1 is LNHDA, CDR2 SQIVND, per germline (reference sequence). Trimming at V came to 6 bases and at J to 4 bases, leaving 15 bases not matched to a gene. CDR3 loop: CASSLTGGTVGIYGYTF. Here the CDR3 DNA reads TGTGCCAGTAGCCTGACAGGGGGTACGGTGGGAATCTATGGCTACACCTTC. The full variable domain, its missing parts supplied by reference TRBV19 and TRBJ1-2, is DGGITQSPKYLFRKEGQNVTLSCEQNLNHDAMYWYRQDPGQGLRLIYYSQIVNDFQKGDIAEGYSVSREKKESFPLTVTSAQKNPTAFYLCASSLTGGTVGIYGYTFGSGTRLTVV.

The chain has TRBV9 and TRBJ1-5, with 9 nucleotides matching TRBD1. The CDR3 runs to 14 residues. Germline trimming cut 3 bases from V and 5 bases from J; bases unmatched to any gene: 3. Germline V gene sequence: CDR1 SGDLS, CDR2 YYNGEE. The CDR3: CASSGGDRDQPQHF. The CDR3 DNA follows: TGTGCCAGCAGCGGTGGGGACAGGGATCAGCCCCAGCATTTT.

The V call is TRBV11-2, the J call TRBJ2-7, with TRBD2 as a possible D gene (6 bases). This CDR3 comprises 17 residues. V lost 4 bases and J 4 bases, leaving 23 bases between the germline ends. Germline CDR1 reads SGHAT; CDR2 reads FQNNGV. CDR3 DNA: TGTGCCAGCAGCTCAACGGATTGGCGGGGCTCTGGGTACGAGCAGTACTTC. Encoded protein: CASSSTDWRGSGYEQYF. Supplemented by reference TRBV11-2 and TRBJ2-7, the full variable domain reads EAGVAQSPRYKIIEKRQSVAFWCNPISGHATLYWYQQILGQGPKLLIQFQNNGVVDDSQLPKDRFSAERLKGVDSTLKIQPAKLEDSAVYLCASSSTDWRGSGYEQYFGPGTRLTVT.

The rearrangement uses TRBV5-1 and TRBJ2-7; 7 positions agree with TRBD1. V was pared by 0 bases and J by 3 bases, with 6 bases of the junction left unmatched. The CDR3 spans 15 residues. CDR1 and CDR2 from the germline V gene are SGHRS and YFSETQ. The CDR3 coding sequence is TGCGCCAGCAGCTTGGGCGCGACAGGGCTCTACGAGCAGTACTTC. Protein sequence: CASSLGATGLYEQYF.

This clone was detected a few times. CDR3 region: CATEGTGGDYEQYF. CDR3 in DNA: TGTGCCACCGAGGGGACAGGGGGGGACTACGAGCAGTACTTC. V and J are TRBV10-3 and TRBJ2-7, with 11 bases that match TRBD1. The CDR3 consists of 14 residues. The germline CDR1 and CDR2 sequences are ENHRY and SYGVKD. Trimming cost V 10 bases and J 3 bases; bases outside gene matches: 8.

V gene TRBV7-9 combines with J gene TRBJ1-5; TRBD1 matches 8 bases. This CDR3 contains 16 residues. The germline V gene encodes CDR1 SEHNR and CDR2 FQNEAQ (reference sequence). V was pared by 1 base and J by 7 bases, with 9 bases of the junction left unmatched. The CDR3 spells CASSLGGQGGSQPQHF. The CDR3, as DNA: TGTGCCAGCAGCTTAGGAGGACAGGGAGGGAGCCAGCCCCAGCATTTT.

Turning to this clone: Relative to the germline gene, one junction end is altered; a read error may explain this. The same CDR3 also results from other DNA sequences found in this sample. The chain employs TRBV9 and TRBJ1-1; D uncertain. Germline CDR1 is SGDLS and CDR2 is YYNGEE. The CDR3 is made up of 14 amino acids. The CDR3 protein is CASSPAGGNTEAFF. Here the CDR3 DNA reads TGTGCCAGCAGCCCAGCGGGAGGCAACACCGAAGCTTTCTTT. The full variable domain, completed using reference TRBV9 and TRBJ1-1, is DSGVTQTPKHLITATGQRVTLRCSPRSGDLSVYWYQQSLDQGLQFLIQYYNGEERAKGNILERFSAQQFPDLHSELNLSSLELGDSALYFCASSPAGGNTEAFFGQGTRLTVV.

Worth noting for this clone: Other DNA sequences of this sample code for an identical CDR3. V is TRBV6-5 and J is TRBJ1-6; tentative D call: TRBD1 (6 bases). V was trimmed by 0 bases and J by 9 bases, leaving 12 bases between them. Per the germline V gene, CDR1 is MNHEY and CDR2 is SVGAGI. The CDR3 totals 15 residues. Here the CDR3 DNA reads TGTGCCAGCAGTTACTCGGCAGGGGAAGGTTCACCCCTCCACTTT. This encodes CASSYSAGEGSPLHF.

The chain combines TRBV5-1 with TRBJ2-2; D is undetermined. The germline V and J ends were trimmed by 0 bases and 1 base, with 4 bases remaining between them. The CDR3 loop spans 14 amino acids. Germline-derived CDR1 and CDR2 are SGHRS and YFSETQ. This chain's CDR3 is CASSLGQNTGELFF. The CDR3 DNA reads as TGCGCCAGCAGCTTGGGACAGAACACCGGGGAGCTGTTTTTT.

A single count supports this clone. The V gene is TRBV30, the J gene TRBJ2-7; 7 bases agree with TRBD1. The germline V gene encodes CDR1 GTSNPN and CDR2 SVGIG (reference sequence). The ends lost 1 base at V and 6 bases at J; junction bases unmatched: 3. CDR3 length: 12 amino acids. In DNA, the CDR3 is TGTGCCTGGAGTGCGGGACAGAGCGAGCAGTACTTC. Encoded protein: CAWSAGQSEQYF.

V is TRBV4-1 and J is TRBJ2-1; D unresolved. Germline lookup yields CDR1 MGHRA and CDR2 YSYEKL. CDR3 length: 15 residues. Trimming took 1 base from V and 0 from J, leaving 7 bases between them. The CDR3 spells CASSQGATSYNEQFF. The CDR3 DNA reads TGCGCCAGCAGCCAAGGGGCTACCTCCTACAATGAGCAGTTCTTC.

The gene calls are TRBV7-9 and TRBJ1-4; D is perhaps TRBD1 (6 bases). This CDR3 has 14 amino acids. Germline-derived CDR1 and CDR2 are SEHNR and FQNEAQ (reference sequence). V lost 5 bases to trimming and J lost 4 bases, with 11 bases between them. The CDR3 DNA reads TGTGCCAGCAGCGCCACAGGGTTTAATGAAAAACTGTTTTTT. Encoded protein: CASSATGFNEKLFF. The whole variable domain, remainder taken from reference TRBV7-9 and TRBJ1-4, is DTGVSQNPRHKITKRGQNVTFRCDPISEHNRLYWYRQTLGQGPEFLTYFQNEAQLEKSRLLSDRFSAERPKGSFSTLEIQRTEQGDSAMYLCASSATGFNEKLFFGSGTQLSVL.

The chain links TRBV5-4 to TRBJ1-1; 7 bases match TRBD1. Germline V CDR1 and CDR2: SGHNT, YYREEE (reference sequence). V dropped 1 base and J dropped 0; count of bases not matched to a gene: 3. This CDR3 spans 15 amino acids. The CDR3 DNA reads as TGTGCCAGCAGCTTGACGGGACAGTTGAACACTGAAGCTTTCTTT. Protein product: CASSLTGQLNTEAFF.

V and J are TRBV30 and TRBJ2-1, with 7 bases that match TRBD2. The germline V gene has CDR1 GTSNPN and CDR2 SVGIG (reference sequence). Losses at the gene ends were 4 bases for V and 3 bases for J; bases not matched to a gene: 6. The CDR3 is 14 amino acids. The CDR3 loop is CAWTRGGFYNEQFF. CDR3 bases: TGTGCCTGGACCCGCGGGGGATTCTACAATGAGCAGTTCTTC.

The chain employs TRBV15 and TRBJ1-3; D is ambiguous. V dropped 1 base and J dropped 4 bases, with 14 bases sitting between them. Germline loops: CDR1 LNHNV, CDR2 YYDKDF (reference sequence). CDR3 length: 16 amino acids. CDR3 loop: CATSRGRSPRGNTIYF. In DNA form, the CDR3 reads TGTGCCACCAGCAGAGGGAGGTCACCTAGGGGAAACACCATATATTTT.

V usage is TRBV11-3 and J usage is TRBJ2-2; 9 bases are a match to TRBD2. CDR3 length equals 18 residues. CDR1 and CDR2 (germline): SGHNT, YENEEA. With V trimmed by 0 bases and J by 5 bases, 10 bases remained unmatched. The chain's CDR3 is CASSLDSGLAGGTGELFF. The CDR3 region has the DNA TGTGCCAGCAGCTTAGATTCGGGATTGGCGGGGGGGACCGGGGAGCTGTTTTTT.

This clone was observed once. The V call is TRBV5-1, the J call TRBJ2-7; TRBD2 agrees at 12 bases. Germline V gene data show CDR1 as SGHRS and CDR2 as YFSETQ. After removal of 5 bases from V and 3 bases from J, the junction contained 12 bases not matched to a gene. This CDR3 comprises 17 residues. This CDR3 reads CASRRSSGGALFYEQYF. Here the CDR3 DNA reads TGCGCCAGCAGAAGGTCTAGCGGGGGGGCCCTCTTCTACGAGCAGTACTTC.

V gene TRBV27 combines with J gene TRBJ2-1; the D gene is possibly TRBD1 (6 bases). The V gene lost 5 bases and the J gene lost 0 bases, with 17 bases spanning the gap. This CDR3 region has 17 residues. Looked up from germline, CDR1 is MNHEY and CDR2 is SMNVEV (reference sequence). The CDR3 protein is CASSTATGSASYNEQFF. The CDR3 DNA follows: TGTGCCAGCAGTACCGCAACAGGGTCAGCCTCCTACAATGAGCAGTTCTTC.

The CDR3 nucleotides read TGCGCCAGCAAGGAGGGCGCTGGCTATGGCTACACCTTC. Its translation: CASKEGAGYGYTF. The chain couples TRBV5-1 to TRBJ1-2; D unresolved. The V end lost 6 bases, the J end lost 4 bases, and 13 bases lay between the germline ends. Germline CDR1 SGHRS, CDR2 YFSETQ. The CDR3 covers 13 residues.

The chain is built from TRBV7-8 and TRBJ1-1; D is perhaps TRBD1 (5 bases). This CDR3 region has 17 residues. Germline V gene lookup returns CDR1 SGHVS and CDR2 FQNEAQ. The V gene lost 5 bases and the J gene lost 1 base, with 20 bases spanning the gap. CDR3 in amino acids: CASSPGRGGTPNTEAFF. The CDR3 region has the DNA TGTGCCAGCAGCCCCGGACGGGGAGGGACCCCGAACACTGAAGCTTTCTTT.